Below, 10 T cell receptor beta chains from the same sample are listed, as sequenced in a study of spatial heterogeneity in lung cancer. As for time point: blood at routine non-recurrence follow-up after resection. Via MiXCR, TCRdb re-called the 5' RACE reads, giving one row per CDR3 protein. The sample shows about 70,000 distinct CDR3 sequences, roughly 8.9% of them seen only once. The specimen was PBMCs, collected at follow-up. Receptors originate from a female donor with early-stage non-small cell lung cancer.

Comment on this clonotype: This sequence may be a read error, since a much larger clone differs from it by one base. The chain is built from TRBV28 and TRBJ1-1; D is unclear. The germline gives CDR1 MDHEN, CDR2 SYDVKM. The CDR3 contains 14 residues. The CDR3 DNA sequence: TGTGCCAGCAGTACCTCCGGGATGAACGCTGAAGCTTTCTTT. Its protein is CASSTSGMNAEAFF.

This clonotype was counted at least ten times. This chain connects TRBV20-1 to TRBJ1-2; D is ambiguous. There are 13 residues in the CDR3. Germline V lookup: CDR1 DFQATT, CDR2 SNEGSKA (reference sequence). V was clipped by 0 bases and J by 7 bases, with 12 bases between them. Here the CDR3 reads CSARENLVGGYTF. In DNA, the CDR3 is TGCAGTGCTAGAGAGAACCTCGTGGGTGGCTACACCTTC.

This clonotype was counted ten times or more. The chain couples TRBV16 to TRBJ2-3; no clear D. Trimming removed 0 bases from V and 5 bases from J, with 6 bases in between. The CDR3 has 13 residues. Per the germline V gene, CDR1 is KGHSY and CDR2 is FQNENV. This CDR3 reads CASSQSDEDTQYF. The DNA for the CDR3 is TGTGCCAGCAGCCAATCCGACGAAGATACGCAGTATTTT.

This clonotype was seen at least ten times. The chain combines TRBV2 with TRBJ2-3; 10 bases match TRBD2. The trim removed 3 bases at V and 5 bases at J, leaving 11 bases unmatched. Germline V gives CDR1 SNHLY, CDR2 FYNNEI. The CDR3 totals 17 residues. CDR3 residues: CASSEDAGTSVGDTQYF. Written as DNA, the CDR3 is TGTGCCAGCAGTGAGGATGCAGGGACTAGCGTAGGAGATACGCAGTATTTT.

In this sample, this clonotype turned up many times. This chain's CDR3 is CASSSPGLAGKEQYF. CDR3 DNA: TGCGCCAGCAGCTCCCCGGGACTAGCGGGTAAAGAGCAGTACTTC. This rearrangement joins TRBV5-1 to TRBJ2-7, with 12 bases matching TRBD2. J was trimmed by 7 bases and V by 3 bases; bases with no gene match: 8. This CDR3 spans 15 amino acids. From germline, CDR1 is SGHRS and CDR2 YFSETQ.

This clonotype has a count of ten or more. The V gene is TRBV5-1, the J gene TRBJ2-7; either TRBD1 or TRBD2 may supply D (5 bases each). There are 14 residues in the CDR3. V lost 5 bases and J lost 2, with 14 bases in between. Germline loops: CDR1 SGHRS, CDR2 YFSETQ. The CDR3 DNA sequence: TGCGCCAGCAGTTCCGGGATGGGGCCCTACGAGCAGTACTTC. This translates into CASSSGMGPYEQYF.

This clonotype was counted ten times or more. The J gene is TRBJ2-1, the V gene TRBV5-1, with D possibly being TRBD1 (6 bases). Germline V gene lookup returns CDR1 SGHRS and CDR2 YFSETQ. The CDR3 is 13 residues long. V was shortened by 4 bases and J by 6 bases, with 11 bases between the two germline ends. The CDR3 protein is CASSLQQGNEQFF. The CDR3 DNA follows: TGCGCCAGCAGCCTCCAACAGGGCAATGAGCAGTTCTTC.

This clonotype occurred many times. The V gene is TRBV5-4, the J gene TRBJ2-7; D is possibly TRBD1 (6 bases). V shed 5 bases and J shed 5 bases, with 17 bases lying between them. The CDR3 spans 14 residues. Germline V lookup: CDR1 SGHNT, CDR2 YYREEE (reference sequence). The CDR3 loop is CASSPGTFWDEQYF. Here the CDR3 DNA reads TGTGCCAGCAGTCCCGGGACATTTTGGGACGAGCAGTACTTC.

This clonotype was detected ten times or more. This chain joins TRBV7-9 and TRBJ2-2, with D unclear. Germline CDR1 reads SEHNR; CDR2 reads FQNEAQ (reference sequence). CDR3 length equals 12 residues. V was clipped by 7 bases and J by 4 bases, with 7 bases between them. CDR3 nucleotide sequence: TGTGCCAGCACCCCTATCACCGGGGAGCTGTTTTTT. Protein product: CASTPITGELFF.

The sample holds many counts of this clonotype. The rearrangement links TRBV18 to TRBJ1-3, with D uncertain. Germline V lookup: CDR1 KGHSH, CDR2 LQKENI. The CDR3 covers 14 residues. The V gene lost 0 bases and the J gene lost 3 bases, with 6 bases spanning the gap. Written as DNA, the CDR3 is TGTGCCAGCTCACCACCGGGAGGTGGAAACACCATATATTTT. Translation gives CASSPPGGGNTIYF.